The following is a T cell receptor beta chain sequence with its context. Reverse transcription of all isolated RNA meant that expressed TCRB transcripts were sequenced. TCRdb keeps only in-frame clones here, not all; method: immunoSEQ multiplex PCR. This table holds 850,000 to 900,000 clones, roughly 17% found once. Sorting of CD4+ naive, central memory, regulatory and stem cell-like memory cells was performed via CD45RO/CCR7/CD25/CD127/CD95/CD27. Sorted populations were all over 98% pure. The data derive from a study of beta chain features in type 1 diabetes. Germline V gene sequence: CDR1 MNHNY, CDR2 SVGAGI (reference sequence). V was cut by 7 bases and J by 1 base, with 18 bases left in between. CDR3 size: 16 residues.

Sequenced material: naive CD4+ T cells from blood. This rearrangement joins TRBV6-6 to TRBJ2-3, with D tentatively TRBD2 (6 bases). The source of this sequence is a woman aged 18-30 years in good health. CDR3 sequence (DNA): TGTGCCAGCAAACCAAGGTGGGCTAGCGGCACAGATACGCAGTATTTT. Translating it yields CASKPRWASGTDTQYF.